The next 10 T cell receptor beta chains were all read from a single sample in a study of OX40 agonist ivuxolimab in advanced cancers. Here immunoSEQ multiplex PCR was the method, and the copy in TCRdb shows in-frame clones only, minus some. The sample shows 60,000 to 80,000 clones, about 79% of them seen only once. Sequenced here: CD4+ or CD8+ T cells sorted from blood, sampled in a trial of the OX40 agonist ivuxolimab. The receptors come from an adult with an advanced solid tumor such as melanoma, head and neck, liver or kidney cancer.

This clone was counted once. The chain employs TRBV5-4 and TRBJ1-2; tentative D call: TRBD1 (6 bases). The V gene lost 4 bases and the J gene lost 7 bases, with 14 bases spanning the gap. Germline CDR1 reads SGHNT; CDR2 reads YYREEE (reference sequence). CDR3 length: 13 residues. The CDR3, as DNA: TGTGCCAGCAGCCTGGCGGGGGCTGGTGGCTACACCTTC. Residues: CASSLAGAGGYTF.

The chain joins TRBV5-6 to TRBJ2-1; 7 nucleotides align to TRBD1. Unmatched junction bases numbered 7, after V lost 4 bases and J lost 6 bases. This CDR3 is built from 14 residues. Germline V gene data show CDR1 as SGHDT and CDR2 as YYEEEE. CDR3 amino acids: CASSLTGVSNEQFF. The CDR3 nucleotides are TGTGCCAGCAGCCTCACAGGGGTAAGCAATGAGCAGTTCTTC.

The V and J genes are TRBV27 and TRBJ2-5; the D gene is possibly TRBD1 (6 bases). CDR1 and CDR2 (germline): MNHEY, SMNVEV (reference sequence). This CDR3 has 15 residues. V lost 5 bases, J lost 0 bases, and 13 bases lay in between. Here the CDR3 DNA reads TGTGCCAGCAGTCCTTCAGGGGTTAACCAAGAGACCCAGTACTTC. Translation: CASSPSGVNQETQYF.

This chain links TRBV30 with TRBJ2-1; D is perhaps TRBD1 (5 bases). The CDR3 sequence is 13 residues long. The germline gives CDR1 GTSNPN, CDR2 SVGIG (reference sequence). V shed 0 bases and J shed 9 bases, with 12 bases lying between them. CDR3 in DNA: TGTGCCTGGAGTGTACGCTGGGGCGCTGAGCAGTTCTTC. Translation: CAWSVRWGAEQFF.

V is TRBV5-6 and J is TRBJ1-3, with unresolved D. Germline V CDR1 and CDR2: SGHDT, YYEEEE. This CDR3 spans 15 amino acids. The V end was cut by 0 bases, the J end by 2 bases, with 9 bases between. The CDR3 sequence is CASSLAEVAGNTIYF. The CDR3 coding sequence is TGTGCCAGCAGCTTGGCCGAGGTTGCTGGAAACACCATATATTTT.

The rearrangement links TRBV4-2 to TRBJ2-2; 8 nucleotides agree with TRBD2. The CDR3 loop spans 16 amino acids. The V gene end was trimmed by 0 bases and the J gene end by 4 bases; junction bases not matched to a gene: 4. Germline assignment: CDR1 LGHNA and CDR2 YNFKEQ. The CDR3 DNA follows: TGTGCCAGCAGCCAAGAAAGCGGGAGTGGCACCGGGGAGCTGTTTTTT. The encoded protein is CASSQESGSGTGELFF.

The genes are TRBV7-6 and TRBJ2-3; D may be TRBD1 (6 bases). Per germline, CDR1 SGHVS and CDR2 FNYEAQ. V lost 5 bases and J lost 1, with 10 bases in between. This CDR3 spans 14 amino acids. The DNA for the CDR3 is TGTGCCAGCAGCCGGGGACACGGCACAGATACGCAGTATTTT. Amino acids: CASSRGHGTDTQYF.

The genes are TRBV30 and TRBJ2-1; TRBD2 aligns across 8 bases. The CDR3 length is 16 residues. Unmatched junction bases numbered 8, after V lost 1 base and J lost 3 bases. Germline V gene data show CDR1 as GTSNPN and CDR2 as SVGIG (reference sequence). CDR3 sequence (DNA): TGTGCCTGGAGTGGTGACCGGACTAGCCTCTACAATGAGCAGTTCTTC. Its translation: CAWSGDRTSLYNEQFF.

The chain carries TRBV7-3 and TRBJ2-3; D might be TRBD2 (5 bases). Per germline, CDR1 SGHTA and CDR2 FQGTGA. This CDR3 contains 13 residues. V shed 5 bases and J shed 1 base, with 7 bases lying between them. The DNA of the CDR3 is TGTGCCAGCAGCCTCGGGGGCACAGATACGCAGTATTTT. Its protein is CASSLGGTDTQYF.

The V call is TRBV11-1, the J call TRBJ2-7; TRBD2 matches 9 bases. In germline, CDR1 is SGHAT, CDR2 FQDESV (reference sequence). The J segment lost 2 bases and the V segment lost 5 bases, leaving 7 bases of the junction unmatched. The CDR3 has 15 residues. CDR3 sequence: CASSRGLAPTYEQYF. The CDR3 nucleotides read TGTGCCAGCAGCCGCGGACTAGCGCCAACCTACGAGCAGTACTTC.